This T cell receptor (beta chain) was retrieved from a study of vaccination effects on CD4 cells after COVID-19. Study-wide findings and caveats: Whether induced by infection or by vaccine, clones showed marked clonal contraction late after vaccination.

The germline gives CDR1 SGHRS, CDR2 YFSETQ. Trimming took 6 bases from V and 3 from J; bases not matched to a gene: 8. The CDR3 sequence is 14 residues long. This clone was picked up one time. The target antigen is unknown. Cultured cells yielded isolated CD4+ T cells after 10 days. A positive SARS-CoV-2 PCR test fell between March and December 2020. The vaccine given was either BNT162b2 or mRNA-1273, in two doses. Sequencing was performed with immunoSEQ multiplex PCR; in TCRdb, only in-frame clones are kept and a portion is missing. Found here are about 34,000 clones, around 79% of them singletons; the top ten hold about 7.1%.

Specimen: CD4+ T cells from PBMCs cultured without peptide, collected after COVID-19 vaccination. V and J are TRBV5-1 and TRBJ2-7, with 8 bases fitting TRBD1. The sequence was collected from a human donor who had a prior SARS-CoV-2 infection. In DNA, the CDR3 is TGCGCCAGCAACGGACAGGGAATCGGCTACGAGCAGTACTTC. It yields the protein CASNGQGIGYEQYF.